A selection of T cell receptor beta chains follows, all from one sample in a study of identical twins. TCRdb processed the 5' RACE reads anew with MiXCR; each CDR3 protein has one entry. This table has hundreds of thousands of distinct CDR3 sequences, around 7% appearing once. The data also belong to a second study, concerning yellow fever vaccine responses in identical twins.

Sequencing used memory (CD45RO+) T cells sorted from blood. The receptors shown here come from a young woman in good health. The CDR3 runs from the conserved cysteine through the conserved F or W. A D gene is named only where the DNA matches it firmly.

J gene | D gene | V gene | CDR3 protein
TRBJ2-1 | . | TRBV2 | CASRGAGPYNEQFF
TRBJ1-1 | . | TRBV28 | CASSAAGDTEAFF
TRBJ1-2 | . | TRBV18 | CASSPDGPYGYTF
TRBJ1-4 | . | TRBV3-1 | CASSPGSTNEKLFF
TRBJ2-1 | TRBD2 | TRBV24-1 | CATSAPSGGQHTNEQFF
TRBJ2-2 | . | TRBV12-3/TRBV12-4 | CASSLNTGSNTGELFF
TRBJ1-1 | . | TRBV5-5 | CASSLEWGEAFF
TRBJ2-1 | . | TRBV27 | CASSLTFPYNEQFF
TRBJ1-1 | . | TRBV11-2 | CASSLGSTLKSFF
TRBJ1-2 | TRBD1 | TRBV20-1 | CSADGTGANYGYTF
TRBJ2-2 | . | TRBV2 | CASSGSGQNTGELFF
TRBJ1-1 | . | TRBV6-1 | CASSEVPSTEAFF
TRBJ2-1 | . | TRBV28 | CASNQLVHNEQFF
TRBJ1-1 | TRBD1 | TRBV19 | CASSLQGARTEAFF
TRBJ1-1 | TRBD1 | TRBV11-2 | CASSLRQGDTEAFF
TRBJ1-1 | TRBD1 | TRBV20-1 | CSASRTGETEAFF
TRBJ2-1 | TRBD2 | TRBV10-3 | CAISGVAGVYNEQFF
TRBJ1-1 | TRBD1 | TRBV10-3 | CAISGQGDTEAFF
TRBJ2-3 | . | TRBV20-1 | CSASWAVESTDTQYF
TRBJ2-1 | . | TRBV7-2 | CASSPAGRDRRYNEQFF
TRBJ2-5 | TRBD2 | TRBV4-2 | CASSRDSSSGGQETQYF
TRBJ2-7 | . | TRBV2 | CASSEQVEQYF
TRBJ1-3 | . | TRBV14 | CASSPTTLSGNTIYF
TRBJ1-1 | . | TRBV12-3/TRBV12-4 | CASSFNPSNTEAFF
TRBJ2-4 | . | TRBV25-1 | CASSEIGQTGLAKNIQYF
TRBJ2-2 | . | TRBV29-1 | CSPWDTSNTGELFF
TRBJ2-1 | . | TRBV12-3/TRBV12-4 | CASTLGGRLYNEQFF
TRBJ1-4 | . | TRBV5-1 | CASSLDIENEKLFF
TRBJ2-5 | . | TRBV7-9 | CASSKSGGETQYF
TRBJ2-1 | . | TRBV12-3/TRBV12-4 | CASSRTPEQFF
TRBJ1-1 | . | TRBV4-1 | CASTPGGNLNTEAFF
TRBJ2-7 | . | TRBV28 | CASTAYSYEQYF
TRBJ2-1 | . | TRBV5-1 | CASSLGVWQGGNEQFF
TRBJ1-1 | TRBD1 | TRBV3-1 | CASGQGPGTEAFF
TRBJ2-1 | TRBD2 | TRBV15 | CATSTIYGTSARNEQFF
TRBJ2-1 | TRBD2 | TRBV28 | CASSERTSGTNEQFF
TRBJ2-1 | TRBD2 | TRBV13 | CASSTTSGGAQQFF
TRBJ2-5 | . | TRBV5-1 | CASSLGRVDQETQYF
TRBJ2-4 | TRBD2 | TRBV6-1 | CASSELAGQSNIQYF
TRBJ2-1 | TRBD2 | TRBV5-1 | CASSLAEVTSGAYNEQFF
TRBJ2-3 | TRBD2 | TRBV15 | CATSRGGSGDTDTQYF
TRBJ1-5 | . | TRBV25-1 | CASSPDSTGDQPQHF
TRBJ2-1 | TRBD2 | TRBV2 | CASIGRGWDEQFF
TRBJ2-3 | TRBD2 | TRBV11-1 | CASSPALKTSGGTDTQYF
TRBJ2-2 | . | TRBV15 | CATSRDPLNTGELFF
TRBJ2-2 | . | TRBV11-1 | CASSLASPTGELFF
TRBJ2-3 | . | TRBV2 | CASNSPAERRDTQYF